Presented here are 18 T cell receptor beta chains from one specimen sequenced in a study of cytomegalovirus exposure and HLA in healthy donors. Data came from immunoSEQ multiplex PCR; TCRdb stores just in-frame clones and leaves some out. The repertoire holds about 130,000 clones, with about 88% as singletons. Sequencing was done on a sample of PBMCs. The source is a woman aged 18-29 years in good health and CMV-seronegative.

The chain uses TRBV7-6 and TRBJ2-1, with D perhaps matching TRBD2 (6 bases). With 2 bases removed from V and 4 bases from J, the gap between germline ends came to 9 bases. Germline CDR1 and CDR2: SGHVS and FNYEAQ. The CDR3 contains 14 residues. The CDR3 DNA reads as TGTGCCAGCAGCTTAACGGGGGTATACAATGAGCAGTTCTTC. Encoded protein: CASSLTGVYNEQFF.

This sequence joins TRBV5-1 and TRBJ1-1; D not resolved. The CDR3 extends over 13 amino acids. Deletions cut 2 bases from V and 1 base from J, with 6 bases between. The germline V gene has CDR1 SGHRS and CDR2 YFSETQ. Here the CDR3 DNA reads TGCGCCAGCAGCTTTGCAGGGAACACTGAAGCTTTCTTT. It codes for CASSFAGNTEAFF.

DNA for the CDR3: TGTGCCAGTAGTTCGGGACAGGGGATCAATCAGCCCCAGCATTTT. Protein: CASSSGQGINQPQHF. This chain joins TRBV19 and TRBJ1-5; TRBD1 matches at 10 bases. Germline V lookup: CDR1 LNHDA, CDR2 SQIVND (reference sequence). J was trimmed by 3 bases and V by 5 bases; bases with no gene match: 4. The CDR3 length is 15 residues.

The V call is TRBV5-5, the J call TRBJ1-1; a weak D match, TRBD1 (5 bases). CDR1 is SGHKS, CDR2 YYEKEE, per germline (reference sequence). Trimming shortened V by 2 bases and J by 1 base, and 6 bases separated the two germline ends. The CDR3 extends over 13 amino acids. DNA for the CDR3: TGTGCCAGCAGCTTAGACAGGAACACTGAAGCTTTCTTT. This codes for CASSLDRNTEAFF.

J is TRBJ2-2 and V is TRBV5-1; D remains unclear. CDR1 is SGHRS and CDR2 is YFSETQ in the germline V gene. Trimming shortened V by 4 bases and J by 7 bases, and 11 bases separated the two germline ends. This CDR3 is 13 amino acids long. The CDR3 protein is CASSLDNFGELFF. The CDR3 nucleotides are TGCGCCAGCAGCCTCGACAACTTCGGGGAGCTGTTTTTT.

The chain couples TRBV18 to TRBJ1-2; TRBD1 aligns across 9 bases. Germline V gene lookup returns CDR1 KGHSH and CDR2 LQKENI. This CDR3 has 15 residues. The V gene end was trimmed by 3 bases and the J gene end by 5 bases; junction bases not matched to a gene: 7. The CDR3 bases are TGTGCCAGCTCACCGGAAAGGACAGGGGTATATGGCTACACCTTC. Translating gives CASSPERTGVYGYTF.

The J gene is TRBJ2-7, the V gene TRBV13; TRBD1 is a possible D gene (7 bases). From germline, CDR1 is PRHDT and CDR2 FYEKMQ (reference sequence). V lost 5 bases, J lost 4 bases, and 15 bases lay in between. This CDR3 spans 14 amino acids. The CDR3 bases are TGTGCCAGCAGCGGAGGGACAGCCGGGTACGAGCAGTACTTC. This codes for CASSGGTAGYEQYF.

The V and J genes are TRBV7-9 and TRBJ1-2; D unclear. CDR1 is SEHNR and CDR2 is FQNEAQ in the germline V gene (reference sequence). Trimming stripped 1 base from V and 10 bases from J, with 10 bases between. This CDR3 has 12 residues. CDR3 nucleotides: TGTGCCAGCAGCTTAGACACGGGTGACTACACCTTC. This translates into CASSLDTGDYTF.

V is TRBV4-1 and J is TRBJ2-7; D perhaps matches TRBD1 (6 bases). The V gene lost 1 base and the J gene lost 1 base, with 14 bases spanning the gap. Germline V gene lookup returns CDR1 MGHRA and CDR2 YSYEKL. CDR3 length: 16 residues. As DNA, the CDR3 is TGCGCCAGCAGCCAAGTACTCCCGGGACAATCCTACGAGCAGTACTTC. Translating it yields CASSQVLPGQSYEQYF.

CDR3 amino acids: CASSRGGELFF. The DNA of the CDR3 is TGTGCCAGCAGCCGGGGCGGGGAGCTGTTTTTT. The chain has TRBV27 and TRBJ2-2; maybe TRBD2 (5 bases). This CDR3 is 11 amino acids long. Looked up from germline, CDR1 is MNHEY and CDR2 is SMNVEV (reference sequence). Trimming left V 6 bases short and J 7 bases short, with 6 bases between.

The V gene is TRBV7-8, the J gene TRBJ2-7, with 8 bases that match TRBD1. V trimming: 5 bases; J trimming: 2 bases; junction bases outside the gene matches: 8. Germline CDR1 is SGHVS and CDR2 is FQNEAQ. There are 15 residues in the CDR3. CDR3 bases: TGTGCCAGCAGCATTACCGGGACAGGACCCTACGAGCAGTACTTC. It specifies CASSITGTGPYEQYF.

The V call is TRBV4-1, the J call TRBJ1-2, with 9 bases aligning to TRBD1. V lost 10 bases to trimming and J lost 7 bases; unmatched junction nucleotides: 10. CDR3 length equals 13 residues. The germline gives CDR1 MGHRA, CDR2 YSYEKL. CDR3 amino acids: CATLDRGIGGYTF. Here the CDR3 DNA reads TGCGCCACCCTGGACAGGGGTATTGGTGGCTACACCTTC.

The chain links TRBV2 to TRBJ1-5, with 8 bases identical to TRBD1. V dropped 8 bases and J dropped 5; count of bases not matched to a gene: 5. Looked up from germline, CDR1 is SNHLY and CDR2 is FYNNEI. CDR3 size: 13 residues. The CDR3 protein is CASVGQVDQPQHF. The CDR3 coding sequence is TGTGCCAGCGTGGGACAGGTAGATCAGCCCCAGCATTTT.

This clone was seen a single time. This sample includes further DNA sequences coding for the same CDR3. The CDR3 spells CASSLTSGGTDTQYF. The CDR3 DNA reads TGTGCCAGCAGCTTGACTAGCGGGGGGACAGATACGCAGTATTTT. The chain has TRBV5-4 and TRBJ2-3, with TRBD2 matching over 12 bases. The V gene end was trimmed by 1 base and the J gene end by 3 bases; junction bases not matched to a gene: 0. In germline, CDR1 is SGHNT, CDR2 YYREEE (reference sequence). The CDR3 has 15 amino acids.

This rearrangement joins TRBV2 to TRBJ1-2; a possible D gene is TRBD1 (6 bases). Germline V lookup: CDR1 SNHLY, CDR2 FYNNEI. V was pared by 4 bases and J by 4 bases, with 16 bases between. The CDR3 is 15 amino acids. In DNA, the CDR3 is TGTGCCAGCAGTGTTAACCCGGGACACCGCTATGGCTACACCTTC. Its translation is CASSVNPGHRYGYTF.

The chain recombines TRBV5-4 with TRBJ2-7, with a weak D call TRBD1 (5 bases). The CDR3 sequence is 15 residues long. Trimming pared 0 bases from V and 6 bases from J, leaving 16 bases between. Per the germline V gene, CDR1 is SGHNT and CDR2 is YYREEE (reference sequence). The CDR3 loop is CASSLETEPLREQYF. In nucleotides, the CDR3 is TGTGCCAGCAGCTTGGAGACAGAACCGCTACGCGAGCAGTACTTC.

The chain combines TRBV6-5 with TRBJ2-7; D possibly corresponds to TRBD1 (6 bases). V shed 0 bases and J shed 2 bases, with 8 bases lying between them. The CDR3 runs 14 residues. Germline CDR1 MNHEY, CDR2 SVGAGI. This chain's CDR3 is CASSYSRTAYEQYF. For the CDR3, the DNA is TGTGCCAGCAGTTACTCCAGGACAGCCTACGAGCAGTACTTC.

The chain links TRBV6-1 to TRBJ2-3; 9 bases are shared with TRBD2. V lost 7 bases and J lost 0; bases outside the gene matches: 2. This CDR3 contains 14 residues. CDR1 and CDR2 (germline): MNHNS, SASEGT. The CDR3 region is CASMGLASTDTQYF. The CDR3 nucleotides are TGTGCCAGCATGGGACTAGCTAGCACAGATACGCAGTATTTT.